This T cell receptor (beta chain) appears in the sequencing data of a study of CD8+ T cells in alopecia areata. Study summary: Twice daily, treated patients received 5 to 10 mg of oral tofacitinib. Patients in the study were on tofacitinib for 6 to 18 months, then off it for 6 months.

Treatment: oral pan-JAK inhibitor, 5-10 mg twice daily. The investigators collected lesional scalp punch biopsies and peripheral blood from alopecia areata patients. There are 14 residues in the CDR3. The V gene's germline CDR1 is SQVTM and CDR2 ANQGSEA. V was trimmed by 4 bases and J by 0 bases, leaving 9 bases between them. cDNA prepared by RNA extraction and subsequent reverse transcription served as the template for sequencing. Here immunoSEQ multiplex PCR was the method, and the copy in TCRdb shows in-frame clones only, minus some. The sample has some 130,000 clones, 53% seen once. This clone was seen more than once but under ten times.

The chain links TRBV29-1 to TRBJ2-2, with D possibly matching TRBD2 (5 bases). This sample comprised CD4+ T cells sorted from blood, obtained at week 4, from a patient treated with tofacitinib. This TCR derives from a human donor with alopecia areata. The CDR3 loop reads CSVVGGSNTGELFF. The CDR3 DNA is TGCAGCGTTGTCGGCGGGTCGAACACCGGGGAGCTGTTTTTT.